This T cell receptor (beta chain) was sequenced during a study of naive and memory T cell subsets. An equimolar mix of two oligonucleotides served as the beta constant-region primer for TRBC1 and TRBC2. Nested alpha and beta constant-region primers with the SP2 primer drove four PCR rounds on ligated cDNA. TCRdb re-called the UMI-ligation and nested PCR reads through MiXCR, storing one row per CDR3 protein. This repertoire shows roughly 97,000 distinct CDR3 sequences, approximately 15% found once; its top ten account for approximately 2.8%. Findings and caveats of the study: A few larger clonotypes appeared in naive repertoires, especially CD8, possibly memory cells re-expressing CD45RA.

CDR3 length: 13 residues. Trimming left V 5 bases short and J 7 bases short, with 9 bases between. CDR1 and CDR2 from the germline V gene are SEHNR and FQNEAQ (reference sequence). This clonotype was observed a handful of times. Its antigen is currently unknown. The TCR originated in a human donor in good health. The V call is TRBV7-9, the J call TRBJ1-6; D is ambiguous. Sequencing input: naive CD8+ T cells from blood. This CDR3 is CASSPPPNSPLHF. The CDR3 DNA reads TGTGCCAGCAGCCCCCCGCCGAATTCACCCCTCCACTTT. Together with reference TRBV7-9 and TRBJ1-6, the CDR3 gives the full variable domain: DTGVSQNPRHKITKRGQNVTFRCDPISEHNRLYWYRQTLGQGPEFLTYFQNEAQLEKSRLLSDRFSAERPKGSFSTLEIQRTEQGDSAMYLCASSPPPNSPLHFGNGTRLTVT.